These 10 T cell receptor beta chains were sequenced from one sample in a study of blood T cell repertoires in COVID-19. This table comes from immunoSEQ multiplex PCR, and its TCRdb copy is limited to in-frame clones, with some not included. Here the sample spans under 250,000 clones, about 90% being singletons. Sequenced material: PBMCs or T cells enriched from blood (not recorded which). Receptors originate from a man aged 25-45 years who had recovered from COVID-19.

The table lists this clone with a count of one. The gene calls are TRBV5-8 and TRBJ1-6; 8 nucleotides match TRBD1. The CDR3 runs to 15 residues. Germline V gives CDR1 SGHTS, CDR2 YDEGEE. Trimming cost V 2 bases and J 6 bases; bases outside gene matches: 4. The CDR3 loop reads CASSLGQGFNSPLHF. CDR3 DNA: TGTGCCAGCAGCTTAGGACAGGGATTTAATTCACCCCTCCACTTT.

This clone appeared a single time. CDR3 nucleotides: TGCGCCAGCAGCCAAATTTCCGGGACTGGGAGAACCTATGGCTACACCTTC. Translating it yields CASSQISGTGRTYGYTF. This chain joins TRBV4-3 and TRBJ1-2; D possibly corresponds to TRBD1 (5 bases). CDR1 and CDR2 (germline): LGHNA, YSLEER. V was clipped by 2 bases and J by 4 bases, with 20 bases between them. CDR3 size: 17 residues.

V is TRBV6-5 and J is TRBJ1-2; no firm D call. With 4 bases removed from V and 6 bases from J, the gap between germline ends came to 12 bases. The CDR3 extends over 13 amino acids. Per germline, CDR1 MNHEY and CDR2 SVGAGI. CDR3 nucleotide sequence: TGTGCCAGCAGTTTTAGCGGGTTTGATGGCTACACCTTC. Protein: CASSFSGFDGYTF.

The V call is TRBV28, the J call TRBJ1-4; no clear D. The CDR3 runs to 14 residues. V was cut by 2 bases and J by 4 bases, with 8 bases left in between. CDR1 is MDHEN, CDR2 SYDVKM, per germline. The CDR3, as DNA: TGTGCCAGCAGTTTAAACAGCTATAATGAAAAACTGTTTTTT. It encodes CASSLNSYNEKLFF.

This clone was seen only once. CDR3 nucleotide sequence: TGTGCCAGCACCCTAGGGACAGGCAACGCCAACTACGAGCAGTACTTC. Translating it yields CASTLGTGNANYEQYF. The genes are TRBV7-2 and TRBJ2-7, with TRBD1 matching over 8 bases. The J segment lost 3 bases and the V segment lost 7 bases, leaving 14 bases of the junction unmatched. CDR1 and CDR2 (germline): SGHTA, FQGNSA. The CDR3 has 16 residues.

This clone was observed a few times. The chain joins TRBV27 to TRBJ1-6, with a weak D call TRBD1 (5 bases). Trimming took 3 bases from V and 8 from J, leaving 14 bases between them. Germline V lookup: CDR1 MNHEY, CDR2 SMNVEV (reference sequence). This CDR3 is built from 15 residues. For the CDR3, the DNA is TGTGCCAGCAGTTTTGGGGGACTCTTTGATTCACCCCTCCACTTT. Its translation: CASSFGGLFDSPLHF.

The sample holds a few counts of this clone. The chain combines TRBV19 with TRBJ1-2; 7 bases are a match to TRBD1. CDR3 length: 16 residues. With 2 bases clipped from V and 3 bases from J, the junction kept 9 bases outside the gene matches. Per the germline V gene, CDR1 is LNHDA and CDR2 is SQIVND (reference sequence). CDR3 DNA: TGTGCCAGTAGTATACTTCCGGGACAGTACTACTATGGCTACACCTTC. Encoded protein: CASSILPGQYYYGYTF.

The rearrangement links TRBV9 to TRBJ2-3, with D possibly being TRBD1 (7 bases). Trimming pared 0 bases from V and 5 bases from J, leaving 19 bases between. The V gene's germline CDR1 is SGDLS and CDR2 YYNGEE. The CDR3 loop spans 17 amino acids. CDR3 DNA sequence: TGTGCCAGCAGCGTAGAAGGAGGGGGCCACACGGGAGATACGCAGTATTTT. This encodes CASSVEGGGHTGDTQYF.

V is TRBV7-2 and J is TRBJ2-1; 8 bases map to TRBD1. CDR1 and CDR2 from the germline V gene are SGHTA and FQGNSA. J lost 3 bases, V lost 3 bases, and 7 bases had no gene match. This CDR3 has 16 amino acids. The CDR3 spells CASSFQGAGFYNEQFF. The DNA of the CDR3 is TGTGCCAGCAGCTTCCAGGGGGCGGGTTTCTACAATGAGCAGTTCTTC.

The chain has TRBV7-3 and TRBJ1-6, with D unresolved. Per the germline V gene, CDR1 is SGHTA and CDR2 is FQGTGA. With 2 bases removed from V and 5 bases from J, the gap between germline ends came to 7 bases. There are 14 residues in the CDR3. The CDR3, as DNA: TGTGCCAGCAGCTTACAGGTTCATAATTCACCCCTCCACTTT. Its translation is CASSLQVHNSPLHF.